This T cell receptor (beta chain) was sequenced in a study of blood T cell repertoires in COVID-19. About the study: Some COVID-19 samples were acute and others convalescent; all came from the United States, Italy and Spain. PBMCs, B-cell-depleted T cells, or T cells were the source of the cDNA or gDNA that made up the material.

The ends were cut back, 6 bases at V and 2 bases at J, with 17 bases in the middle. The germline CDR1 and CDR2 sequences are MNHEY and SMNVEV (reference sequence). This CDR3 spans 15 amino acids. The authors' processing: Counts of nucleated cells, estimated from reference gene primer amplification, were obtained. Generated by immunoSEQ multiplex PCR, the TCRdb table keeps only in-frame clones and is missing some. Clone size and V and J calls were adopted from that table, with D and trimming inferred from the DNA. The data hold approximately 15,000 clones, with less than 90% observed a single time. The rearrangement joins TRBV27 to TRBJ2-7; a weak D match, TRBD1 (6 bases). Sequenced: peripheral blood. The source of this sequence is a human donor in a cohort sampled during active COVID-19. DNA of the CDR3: TGTGCCAGCAGCCAGGACAGCCATTTTACCTACGAGCAGTACTTC. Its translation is CASSQDSHFTYEQYF.